The 21 T cell receptor beta chains below come from one sample, sequenced in a study of blood T cell repertoires in COVID-19. Assay used: immunoSEQ multiplex PCR; TCRdb lists only in-frame clones, some missing. The data contain about 190,000 clones, around four fifths of them seen just once; the ten biggest clones take up 2.5% to 3.5%. Sequencing was carried out using peripheral blood. The receptor set was obtained from a woman older than 75 with active or convalescent COVID-19.

The chain recombines TRBV12-3 or TRBV12-4 with TRBJ1-2, with 7 bases that match TRBD1. This CDR3 contains 13 residues. The ends lost 6 bases at V and 3 bases at J; junction bases unmatched: 4. This CDR3 is CASRTGEDYGYTF. CDR3 in DNA: TGTGCCAGCAGAACAGGGGAAGACTATGGCTACACCTTC.

This chain connects TRBV5-6 to TRBJ2-1, with D perhaps TRBD1 (6 bases). Between the trimmed V and J ends, which lost 6 bases and 5 bases, there was a span of 27 bases. The CDR3 sequence is 18 residues long. The V gene's germline CDR1 is SGHDT and CDR2 YYEEEE. The CDR3 region has the DNA TGTGCCAGCATCCATTTGGGGGCCGGAGATTTTGTAAACAATGAGCAGTTCTTC. Residues: CASIHLGAGDFVNNEQFF.

The CDR3 DNA is TGTGCCAGCAGTGAATGGGGACAGGCCACAGATACGCAGTATTTT. As protein: CASSEWGQATDTQYF. The chain links TRBV25-1 to TRBJ2-3; 8 positions match TRBD1. J was trimmed by 2 bases and V by 1 base; bases with no gene match: 2. Germline values: CDR1 MGHDK, CDR2 SYGVNS. CDR3 length equals 15 residues.

A few counts support this clone. The V and J genes are TRBV5-1 and TRBJ1-1, with TRBD1 as a possible D gene (6 bases). The CDR3 sequence is 16 residues long. With 2 bases removed from V and 1 base from J, the gap between germline ends came to 15 bases. The germline CDR1 and CDR2 sequences are SGHRS and YFSETQ. The CDR3 DNA sequence: TGCGCCAGCAGCTTAGGCGGGGGCTGGACGAACACTGAAGCTTTCTTT. This encodes CASSLGGGWTNTEAFF.

Here the CDR3 DNA reads TGTGCCAGTAGCACAGGGGCGGGGAGTGAAAAACTGTTTTTT. Translated, it gives CASSTGAGSEKLFF. This chain uses TRBV19 with TRBJ1-4, with 7 bases lining up with TRBD1. V lost 6 bases and J lost 7; bases outside the gene matches: 8. The CDR3 totals 14 residues. Germline V CDR1 and CDR2: LNHDA, SQIVND (reference sequence).

V and J are TRBV4-2 and TRBJ1-3; the D gene is possibly TRBD1 (5 bases). The CDR3 extends over 18 amino acids. The V gene lost 0 bases and the J gene lost 0 bases, with 15 bases spanning the gap. The germline V gene encodes CDR1 LGHNA and CDR2 YNFKEQ. CDR3: CASSQDQSYRRSGNTIYF. CDR3 nucleotides: TGTGCCAGCAGCCAAGATCAATCTTACAGGCGCTCTGGAAACACCATATATTTT.

The CDR3 coding sequence is TGTGCCACCGGGGCGGGACAGTCTAATGAAAAACTGTTTTTT. Its translation is CATGAGQSNEKLFF. The V gene is TRBV10-3, the J gene TRBJ1-4, with TRBD1 matching 7 bases. Germline V lookup: CDR1 ENHRY, CDR2 SYGVKD. The CDR3 length is 14 residues. The junction had 8 bases not matched to a gene; V was cut back by 10 bases and J by 3 bases.

The rearrangement uses TRBV3-1 (or the pseudogene TRBV3-2) and TRBJ2-3; TRBD2 matches at 11 bases. The CDR3 length is 15 residues. V shed 6 bases and J 5 bases; nucleotides not matched to a gene: 7. Germline loops: CDR1 LGHDT, CDR2 YNNKEL (reference sequence). CDR3 amino acids: CASSPLAGGRDTQYF. Written as DNA, the CDR3 is TGTGCCAGCAGTCCATTAGCGGGGGGGCGAGATACGCAGTATTTT.

The chain combines TRBV3-1 (or the pseudogene TRBV3-2) with TRBJ2-7; D is ambiguous. V dropped 0 bases and J dropped 6 bases, with 15 bases sitting between them. The CDR3 runs 15 residues. The germline CDR1 and CDR2 sequences are LGHDT and YNNKEL (reference sequence). The CDR3 region is CASSQELVVRSEQYF. The CDR3 DNA sequence: TGTGCCAGCAGCCAAGAGCTGGTAGTTAGGAGCGAGCAGTACTTC.

This clone was detected only a few times. The chain uses TRBV11-3 and TRBJ2-5; no definite D call. The germline V gene has CDR1 SGHNT and CDR2 YENEEA. This CDR3 contains 14 residues. The germline V and J ends were trimmed by 2 bases and 0 bases, with 7 bases remaining between them. The CDR3: CASSLSLHQETQYF. For the CDR3, the DNA is TGTGCCAGCAGCTTATCACTCCACCAAGAGACCCAGTACTTC.

The CDR3: CASSPGGANTDTQYF. The CDR3 nucleotides are TGTGCCAGCAGCCCGGGGGGGGCTAACACAGATACGCAGTATTTT. The chain has TRBV5-4 and TRBJ2-3; 8 bases are a match to TRBD2. CDR1 and CDR2 (germline): SGHNT, YYREEE (reference sequence). The V and J ends lost 4 bases and 2 bases, in that order; junction bases with no gene match: 6. CDR3 length: 15 residues.

The chain couples TRBV5-1 to TRBJ2-3, with a tentative D call TRBD2 (7 bases). There are 15 residues in the CDR3. The V gene's germline CDR1 is SGHRS and CDR2 YFSETQ. The V and J ends lost 4 bases and 2 bases respectively, with 14 bases between them. The CDR3 region has the DNA TGCGCCAGCAGCCCTACAGGGAGGGACACAGATACGCAGTATTTT. Protein product: CASSPTGRDTDTQYF.

This rearrangement joins TRBV2 to TRBJ1-2; no definite D call. The V and J ends lost 2 bases and 4 bases respectively, with 11 bases between them. This CDR3 has 14 residues. Germline CDR1 and CDR2: SNHLY and FYNNEI. CDR3 region: CASSELRASYGYTF. CDR3 sequence (DNA): TGTGCCAGCAGTGAACTGAGGGCCTCCTATGGCTACACCTTC.

The CDR3 here is CASSLDSGSTDTQYF. CDR3 nucleotide sequence: TGTGCCAGCAGCTTAGATTCCGGTAGCACAGATACGCAGTATTTT. The J gene is TRBJ2-3, the V gene TRBV11-2, with unresolved D. V gave up 0 bases and J gave up 0 bases, with 7 bases separating them. The CDR3 extends over 15 amino acids. Germline assignment: CDR1 SGHAT and CDR2 FQNNGV.

As to this clone: Other DNA sequences within the sample encode an identical CDR3. The genes are TRBV28 and TRBJ1-3, with a weak D call TRBD1 (5 bases). This CDR3 is built from 14 residues. The V gene's germline CDR1 is MDHEN and CDR2 SYDVKM. Between the trimmed V and J ends, which lost 3 bases and 4 bases, there was a span of 10 bases. CDR3 nucleotide sequence: TGTGCCAGCAGTTTGGGGGGAGTCGGAAACACCATATATTTT. This gives the protein CASSLGGVGNTIYF.

The CDR3 coding sequence is TGTGCCAGCAGCCAAGTCGATGCGGGGGGGCCGTACAATGAGCAGTTCTTC. Its translation: CASSQVDAGGPYNEQFF. This rearrangement joins TRBV4-2 to TRBJ2-1, with TRBD2 identical over 9 bases. CDR3 size: 17 residues. Germline CDR1 and CDR2: LGHNA and YNFKEQ. V was clipped by 1 base and J by 4 bases; unmatched bases: 8.

The chain joins TRBV3-1 (or the pseudogene TRBV3-2) to TRBJ1-6; tentative D call: TRBD1 (6 bases). The CDR3 spans 14 residues. V was cut by 1 base and J by 10 bases, with 11 bases left in between. Germline assignment: CDR1 LGHDT and CDR2 YNNKEL (reference sequence). Here the CDR3 DNA reads TGTGCCAGCAGCCAAGGGACAGCCAACTCACCCCTCCACTTT. Translated: CASSQGTANSPLHF.

The rearrangement uses TRBV2 and TRBJ1-1; D is undetermined. Germline CDR1 and CDR2: SNHLY and FYNNEI. V lost 8 bases, J lost 2 bases, and 18 bases lay in between. The CDR3 runs to 15 residues. The CDR3: CASANPLVTNTEAFF. CDR3 bases: TGTGCCAGCGCCAACCCCCTTGTGACAAACACTGAAGCTTTCTTT.

This rearrangement joins TRBV24-1 to TRBJ2-3, with TRBD1 identical over 8 bases. J gave up 3 bases and V 7 bases, and 17 bases lay outside the gene matches. CDR1 KGHDR and CDR2 SFDVKD come from the germline V gene. CDR3 length equals 18 residues. As DNA, the CDR3 is TGTGCCACCAGGGGCGGGTTAGCAGGGGGCGAAGGTACAGATACGCAGTATTTT. It encodes CATRGGLAGGEGTDTQYF.

The chain combines TRBV6-6 with TRBJ2-7; TRBD1 might be the D (6 bases). Germline values: CDR1 MNHNY, CDR2 SVGAGI (reference sequence). The CDR3 consists of 13 residues. Deletions cut 4 bases from V and 3 bases from J, with 10 bases between. The CDR3 spells CASSSLGGYEQYF. The CDR3 DNA reads TGTGCCAGCAGTTCCTTAGGGGGCTACGAGCAGTACTTC.

This clone was observed a single time. The V call is TRBV5-1, the J call TRBJ2-1, with 9 bases lining up with TRBD1. Germline V gene sequence: CDR1 SGHRS, CDR2 YFSETQ. The CDR3 is made up of 15 amino acids. Germline trimming cut 5 bases from V and 2 bases from J; bases unmatched to any gene: 5. The CDR3, as DNA: TGCGCCAGCAGACAAAGACAGGGGGCCTACAATGAGCAGTTCTTC. This gives the protein CASRQRQGAYNEQFF. The full variable domain, with the rest looked up from reference TRBV5-1 and TRBJ2-1, is KAGVTQTPRYLIKTRGQQVTLSCSPISGHRSVSWYQQTPGQGLQFLFEYFSETQRNKGNFPGRFSGRQFSNSRSEMNVSTLELGDSALYLCASRQRQGAYNEQFFGPGTRLTVL.